The T cell receptor (beta chain) under discussion was sequenced for a study of cytomegalovirus exposure and HLA in healthy donors. Study-level information: Within the Caucasian-associated ancestry cluster were roughly 81% of the approximately 400 genotyped donors. Study-level findings and limits: V- and J-gene trimming in TCR beta was tied to a missense DCLRE1C variant by an analysis performed later. Analyzed later, association rates of TCRs varied across HLA loci, with DRB1 most and HLA-C fewest. Earlier findings revealed that most TCR beta V segments proved productive either about 87% or about 30% of the time.

Concerning this clone: Its antigen is undetermined.

The trim removed 4 bases at V and 11 bases at J, leaving 14 bases unmatched. The CDR3 contains 14 residues. Germline V gene sequence: CDR1 SGHRS, CDR2 YFSETQ. This PCR relied on a set of 60 Vbeta primers and 13 Jbeta primers. Clones were sequenced by immunoSEQ multiplex PCR, and TCRdb holds only the in-frame ones, with some missing. The table has some 90,000 clones, about 80% seen once. The receptor's source is a woman in her 50s in good health and CMV-seropositive. The chain joins TRBV5-1 to TRBJ1-1; 7 bases agree with TRBD1. The sequenced sample consisted of PBMCs. The CDR3 DNA follows: TGCGCCAGCAGCATAACCTCAGGGGGGAGAGGGGCTTTCTTT. Translating it yields CASSITSGGRGAFF. The complete variable domain, with remaining parts taken from reference TRBV5-1 and TRBJ1-1, reads KAGVTQTPRYLIKTRGQQVTLSCSPISGHRSVSWYQQTPGQGLQFLFEYFSETQRNKGNFPGRFSGRQFSNSRSEMNVSTLELGDSALYLCASSITSGGRGAFFGQGTRLTVV.